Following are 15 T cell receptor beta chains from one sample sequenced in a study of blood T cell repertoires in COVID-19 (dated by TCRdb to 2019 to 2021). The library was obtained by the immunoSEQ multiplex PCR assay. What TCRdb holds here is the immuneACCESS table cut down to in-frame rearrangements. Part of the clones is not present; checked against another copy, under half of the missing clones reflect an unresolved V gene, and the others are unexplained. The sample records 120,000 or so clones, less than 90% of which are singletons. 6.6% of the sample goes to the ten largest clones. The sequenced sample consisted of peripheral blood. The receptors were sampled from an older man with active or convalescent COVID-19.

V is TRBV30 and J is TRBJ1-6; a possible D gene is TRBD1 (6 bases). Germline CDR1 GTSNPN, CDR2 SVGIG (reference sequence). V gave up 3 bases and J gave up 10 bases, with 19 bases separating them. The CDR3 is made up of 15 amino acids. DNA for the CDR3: TGTGCCTGGAGGACGGCGGGGGCCTTTATCTCACCCCTCCACTTT. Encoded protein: CAWRTAGAFISPLHF.

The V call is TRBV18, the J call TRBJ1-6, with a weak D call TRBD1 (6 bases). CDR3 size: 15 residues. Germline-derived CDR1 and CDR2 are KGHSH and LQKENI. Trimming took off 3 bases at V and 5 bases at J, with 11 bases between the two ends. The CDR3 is CASSPPGGDNSPLHF. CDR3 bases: TGTGCCAGCTCACCCCCGGGGGGCGATAATTCACCCCTCCACTTT.

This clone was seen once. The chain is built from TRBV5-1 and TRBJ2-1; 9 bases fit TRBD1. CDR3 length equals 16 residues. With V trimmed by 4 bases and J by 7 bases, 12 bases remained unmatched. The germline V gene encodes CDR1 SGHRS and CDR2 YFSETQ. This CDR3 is CASSPEQGANSNEQFF. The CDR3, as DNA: TGCGCCAGCAGCCCGGAACAGGGGGCTAATTCGAATGAGCAGTTCTTC.

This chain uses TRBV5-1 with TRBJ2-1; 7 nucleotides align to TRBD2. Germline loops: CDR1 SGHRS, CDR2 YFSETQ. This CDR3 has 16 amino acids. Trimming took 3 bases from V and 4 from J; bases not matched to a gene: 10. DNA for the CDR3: TGCGCCAGCAGCTCGGGACTAACCCCCGATTACAATGAGCAGTTCTTC. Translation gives CASSSGLTPDYNEQFF.

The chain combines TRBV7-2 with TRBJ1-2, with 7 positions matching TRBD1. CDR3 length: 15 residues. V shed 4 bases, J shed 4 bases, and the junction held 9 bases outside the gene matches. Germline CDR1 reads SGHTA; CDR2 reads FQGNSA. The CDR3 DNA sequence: TGTGCCAGCAGCTCCCCGTGGACAGGACTCTATGGCTACACCTTC. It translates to CASSSPWTGLYGYTF.

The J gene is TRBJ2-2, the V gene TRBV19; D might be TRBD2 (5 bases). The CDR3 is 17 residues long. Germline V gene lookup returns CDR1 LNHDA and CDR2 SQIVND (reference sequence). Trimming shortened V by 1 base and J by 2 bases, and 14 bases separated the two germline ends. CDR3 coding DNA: TGTGCCAGTAGTATAGGGAGGCGAGGACTCAACACCGGGGAGCTGTTTTTT. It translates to CASSIGRRGLNTGELFF.

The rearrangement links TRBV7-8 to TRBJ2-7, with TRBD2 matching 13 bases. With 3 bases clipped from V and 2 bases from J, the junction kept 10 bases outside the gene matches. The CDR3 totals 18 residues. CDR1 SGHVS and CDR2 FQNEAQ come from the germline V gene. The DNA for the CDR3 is TGTGCCAGCAGCTTGACTACGACTAGCGGGAGGCTCACCTACGAGCAGTACTTC. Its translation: CASSLTTTSGRLTYEQYF.

This chain's CDR3 is CASSQDFGTGDNEQFF. The CDR3 nucleotides are TGCGCCAGCAGCCAAGACTTCGGGACAGGGGACAATGAGCAGTTCTTC. The chain combines TRBV4-1 with TRBJ2-1, with 10 bases that match TRBD1. This CDR3 is built from 16 residues. After removal of 0 bases from V and 5 bases from J, the junction contained 4 bases not matched to a gene. Germline V CDR1 and CDR2: MGHRA, YSYEKL.

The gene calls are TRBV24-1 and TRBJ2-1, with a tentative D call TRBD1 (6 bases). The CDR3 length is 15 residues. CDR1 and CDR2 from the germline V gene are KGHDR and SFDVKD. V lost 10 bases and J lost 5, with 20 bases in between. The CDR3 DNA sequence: TGTGCCACAAGTCATAGGGGGAACCGAGACAATGAGCAGTTCTTC. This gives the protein CATSHRGNRDNEQFF.

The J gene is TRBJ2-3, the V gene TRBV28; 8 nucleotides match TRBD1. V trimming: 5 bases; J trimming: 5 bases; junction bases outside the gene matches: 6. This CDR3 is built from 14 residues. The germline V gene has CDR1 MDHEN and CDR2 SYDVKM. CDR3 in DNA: TGTGCCAGCAGTATCGGACAGGGTAGAGATACGCAGTATTTT. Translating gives CASSIGQGRDTQYF.

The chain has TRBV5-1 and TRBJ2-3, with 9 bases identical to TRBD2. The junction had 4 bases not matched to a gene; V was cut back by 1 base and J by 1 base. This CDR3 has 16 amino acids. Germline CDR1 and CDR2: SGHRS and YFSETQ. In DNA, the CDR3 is TGCGCCAGCAGCTTGAATGCGGGAGGGGGCACAGATACGCAGTATTTT. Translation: CASSLNAGGGTDTQYF.

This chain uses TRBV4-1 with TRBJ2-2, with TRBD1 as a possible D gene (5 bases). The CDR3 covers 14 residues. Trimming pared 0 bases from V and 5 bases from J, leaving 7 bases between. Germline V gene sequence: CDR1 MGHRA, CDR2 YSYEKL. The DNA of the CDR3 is TGCGCCAGCAGCCAAGACAGGGTTACCGGGGAGCTGTTTTTT. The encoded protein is CASSQDRVTGELFF.

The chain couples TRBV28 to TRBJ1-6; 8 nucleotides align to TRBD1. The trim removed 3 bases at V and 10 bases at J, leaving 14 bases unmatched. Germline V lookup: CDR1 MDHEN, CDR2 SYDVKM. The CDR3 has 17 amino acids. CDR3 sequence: CASSFYAGQGIGSPLHF. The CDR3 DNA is TGTGCCAGCAGTTTTTATGCCGGACAGGGAATAGGATCACCCCTCCACTTT. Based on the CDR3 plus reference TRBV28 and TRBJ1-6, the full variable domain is DVKVTQSSRYLVKRTGEKVFLECVQDMDHENMFWYRQDPGLGLRLIYFSYDVKMKEKGDIPEGYSVSREKKERFSLILESASTNQTSMYLCASSFYAGQGIGSPLHFGNGTRLTVT.

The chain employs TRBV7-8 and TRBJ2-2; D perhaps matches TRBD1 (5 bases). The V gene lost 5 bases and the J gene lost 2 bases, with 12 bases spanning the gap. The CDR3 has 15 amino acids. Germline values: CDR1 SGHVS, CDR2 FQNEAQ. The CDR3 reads CASSLGGQNTGELFF. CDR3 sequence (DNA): TGTGCCAGCAGCCTGGGTGGACAAAACACCGGGGAGCTGTTTTTT.

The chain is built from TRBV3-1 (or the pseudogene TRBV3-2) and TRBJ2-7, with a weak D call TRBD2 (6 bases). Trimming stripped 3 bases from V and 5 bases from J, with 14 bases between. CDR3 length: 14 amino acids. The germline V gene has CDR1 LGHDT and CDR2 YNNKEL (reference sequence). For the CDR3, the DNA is TGTGCCAGCAGCCAGCCGGGACTCCCCGACGAGCAGTACTTC. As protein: CASSQPGLPDEQYF.